These 17 T cell receptor beta chains originate from one sample sequenced in a study of regulatory T cells in long-lasting Graves disease. Time point described: persistent/refractory GD, antithyroid drugs over 5 years with positive TRAb. There was RNA extracted from PBMCs, and the TCR library was made from it. Arm-PCR of CDR3 regions and iRepertoire HTBI primers were the basis on which TCR beta libraries were built. TCRdb re-called the multiplex PCR reads with MiXCR, one entry per CDR3 protein. The table includes fewer than 400,000 distinct CDR3 sequences, 20% detected once. This material consisted of peripheral blood mononuclear cells (PBMCs), taken when the disease was refractory, from a patient treated with antithyroid drugs. These receptors came from a female donor with Graves disease.

The table lists this clonotype with a few counts. This chain connects TRBV5-1 to TRBJ2-6; D is possibly TRBD2 (5 bases). The CDR3 contains 17 residues. CDR1 is SGHRS, CDR2 YFSETQ, per germline. V was clipped by 0 bases and J by 0 bases, with 10 bases between them. CDR3 loop: CASSLAGSGSGANVLTF. The CDR3 DNA is TGCGCCAGCAGCTTGGCCGGCAGCGGCTCTGGGGCCAACGTCCTGACTTTC.

This clonotype was observed at least ten times. The V and J genes are TRBV27 and TRBJ2-6; D unclear. With 5 bases removed from V and 0 bases from J, the gap between germline ends came to 8 bases. The CDR3 totals 15 residues. The V gene's germline CDR1 is MNHEY and CDR2 SMNVEV (reference sequence). This CDR3 reads CASSAQISGANVLTF. In DNA, the CDR3 is TGTGCCAGCAGTGCCCAGATCTCTGGGGCCAACGTCCTGACTTTC.

The chain joins TRBV15 to TRBJ1-5; no clear D gene. The CDR3 extends over 12 amino acids. The V gene lost 3 bases and the J gene lost 6 bases, with 6 bases spanning the gap. Germline values: CDR1 LNHNV, CDR2 YYDKDF (reference sequence). CDR3 in amino acids: CATSRSGQPQHF. The CDR3 DNA reads as TGTGCCACCAGCAGGTCAGGTCAGCCCCAGCATTTT.

This clonotype appeared many times. CDR3 nucleotides: TGTGCCAGCAGCCAAGGGGGGGGCTATGGCTACACCTTC. It encodes CASSQGGGYGYTF. The chain uses TRBV3-1 and TRBJ1-2; tentatively, D is TRBD1 (5 bases). The CDR3 totals 13 residues. V lost 1 base and J lost 4, with 7 bases in between. Germline V gene lookup returns CDR1 LGHDT and CDR2 YNNKEL (reference sequence).

This clonotype was detected many times. The chain uses TRBV7-9 and TRBJ1-6, with 10 nucleotides matching TRBD1. Losses at the gene ends were 5 bases for V and 15 bases for J; bases not matched to a gene: 10. This CDR3 contains 14 residues. Germline CDR1 and CDR2: SEHNR and FQNEAQ (reference sequence). The CDR3 nucleotides are TGTGCCAGCAGCGGGGGACAGGGGAAGTTGCTCCTCCACTTT. It specifies CASSGGQGKLLLHF.

This clonotype was observed a handful of times. V gene TRBV10-3 combines with J gene TRBJ2-7; 8 bases fit TRBD2. V gave up 5 bases and J gave up 2 bases; unmatched junction bases: 11. The CDR3 is 16 residues long. Germline V gene lookup returns CDR1 ENHRY and CDR2 SYGVKD. The CDR3 DNA reads as TGTGCCATCAGTCCCGGGGGGGCGGGGACTGCCTACGAGCAGTACTTC. Its protein is CAISPGGAGTAYEQYF.

This clonotype has a count of ten or more. The chain is built from TRBV2 and TRBJ2-5; 8 nucleotides align to TRBD2. CDR3 length: 15 amino acids. Germline CDR1 is SNHLY and CDR2 is FYNNEI. V was clipped by 0 bases and J by 7 bases; unmatched bases: 7. In nucleotides, the CDR3 is TGTGCCAGCAGTGAAGCTAGCGGGGTTTCGGGGACCCAGTACTTC. Its protein product is CASSEASGVSGTQYF.

This clonotype was counted a few times. The rearrangement links TRBV6-1 to TRBJ2-6; D is unresolved. Germline V gives CDR1 MNHNS, CDR2 SASEGT. V lost 7 bases to trimming and J lost 0 bases, with 7 bases between them. This CDR3 spans 14 amino acids. In DNA, the CDR3 is TGTGCCAGCACCACACCCTCTGGGGCCAACGTCCTGACTTTC. This codes for CASTTPSGANVLTF.

The rearrangement joins TRBV5-8 to TRBJ1-2; 7 bases are shared with TRBD1. The CDR3 loop spans 13 amino acids. Germline V gene sequence: CDR1 SGHTS, CDR2 YDEGEE. Trimming at V came to 4 bases and at J to 6 bases, leaving 6 bases not matched to a gene. The CDR3 spells CASSLDRLDGYTF. The CDR3 DNA follows: TGTGCCAGCAGCCTGGACAGGCTGGATGGCTACACCTTC.

The V call is TRBV7-9, the J call TRBJ1-1; D is uncertain. Germline V gene lookup returns CDR1 SEHNR and CDR2 FQNEAQ (reference sequence). There are 12 residues in the CDR3. V was clipped by 1 base and J by 8 bases, with 8 bases between them. CDR3 region: CASSLDRWEAFF. In DNA form, the CDR3 reads TGTGCCAGCAGCTTAGATCGCTGGGAAGCTTTCTTT.

The chain employs TRBV20-1 and TRBJ1-5; 9 bases are a match to TRBD1. The CDR3 runs to 17 residues. Germline CDR1 DFQATT, CDR2 SNEGSKA (reference sequence). V shed 3 bases and J 0 bases; nucleotides not matched to a gene: 9. CDR3 in amino acids: CSASAGTGQNSNQPQHF. The CDR3 DNA is TGCAGTGCTAGCGCCGGGACAGGGCAAAATAGCAATCAGCCCCAGCATTTT.

In this sample, this clonotype turned up a few times. V usage is TRBV3-1 and J usage is TRBJ2-1, with D unclear. This CDR3 comprises 13 residues. Germline CDR1 and CDR2: LGHDT and YNNKEL (reference sequence). V lost 4 bases, J lost 6 bases, and 10 bases lay in between. The CDR3 protein is CASSRDWGNEQFF. CDR3 sequence (DNA): TGTGCCAGCAGCCGAGACTGGGGCAATGAGCAGTTCTTC.

There are many counts of this clonotype. This chain links TRBV2 with TRBJ1-2; no clear D gene. The germline V and J ends were trimmed by 4 bases and 3 bases, with 9 bases remaining between them. The germline CDR1 and CDR2 sequences are SNHLY and FYNNEI. The CDR3 contains 13 residues. CDR3 loop: CASSVVDHYGYTF. CDR3 nucleotide sequence: TGTGCCAGCAGTGTAGTGGACCACTATGGCTACACCTTC. Using reference TRBV2 and TRBJ1-2 for the parts outside the CDR3, the full variable domain is EPEVTQTPSHQVTQMGQEVILRCVPISNHLYFYWYRQILGQKVEFLVSFYNNEISEKSEIFDDQFSVERPDGSNFTLKIRSTKLEDSAMYFCASSVVDHYGYTFGSGTRLTVV.

The rearrangement links TRBV7-2 to TRBJ2-7; no firm D call. Germline-derived CDR1 and CDR2 are SGHTA and FQGNSA. The CDR3 is made up of 14 amino acids. The V end was cut by 2 bases, the J end by 5 bases, with 13 bases between. In DNA form, the CDR3 reads TGTGCCAGCAGCTTATATAACCATGGCGACGAGCAGTACTTC. It encodes CASSLYNHGDEQYF.

This clonotype was counted between two and nine times. This chain joins TRBV3-1 and TRBJ2-7; tentative D call: TRBD1 (6 bases). The germline V and J ends were trimmed by 1 base and 4 bases, with 14 bases remaining between them. CDR3 length: 15 amino acids. Looked up from germline, CDR1 is LGHDT and CDR2 is YNNKEL (reference sequence). CDR3 sequence reads: CASSQGLGRGYEQYF. CDR3 DNA: TGTGCCAGCAGCCAAGGTCTCGGCAGGGGTTACGAGCAGTACTTC.

This clonotype was seen once. One end of the junction is discordant with germline, which a read error may explain. The chain employs TRBV2 and TRBJ2-5; weak D call: TRBD1 (5 bases). Per the germline V gene, CDR1 is SNHLY and CDR2 is FYNNEI. The CDR3 length is 14 residues. The CDR3 sequence: CASSGPDNQETQCF. CDR3 sequence (DNA): TGTGCCAGCAGTGGCCCGGACAACCAAGAGACCCAGTGCTTC.

This clonotype was detected ten times or more. J is TRBJ2-5 and V is TRBV28, with D tentatively TRBD1 (6 bases). The CDR3 runs to 12 residues. Germline CDR1 reads MDHEN; CDR2 reads SYDVKM. The ends were cut back, 10 bases at V and 0 bases at J, with 9 bases in the middle. DNA of the CDR3: TGTGCCACACGACAGGACCAAGAGACCCAGTACTTC. Its protein product is CATRQDQETQYF.